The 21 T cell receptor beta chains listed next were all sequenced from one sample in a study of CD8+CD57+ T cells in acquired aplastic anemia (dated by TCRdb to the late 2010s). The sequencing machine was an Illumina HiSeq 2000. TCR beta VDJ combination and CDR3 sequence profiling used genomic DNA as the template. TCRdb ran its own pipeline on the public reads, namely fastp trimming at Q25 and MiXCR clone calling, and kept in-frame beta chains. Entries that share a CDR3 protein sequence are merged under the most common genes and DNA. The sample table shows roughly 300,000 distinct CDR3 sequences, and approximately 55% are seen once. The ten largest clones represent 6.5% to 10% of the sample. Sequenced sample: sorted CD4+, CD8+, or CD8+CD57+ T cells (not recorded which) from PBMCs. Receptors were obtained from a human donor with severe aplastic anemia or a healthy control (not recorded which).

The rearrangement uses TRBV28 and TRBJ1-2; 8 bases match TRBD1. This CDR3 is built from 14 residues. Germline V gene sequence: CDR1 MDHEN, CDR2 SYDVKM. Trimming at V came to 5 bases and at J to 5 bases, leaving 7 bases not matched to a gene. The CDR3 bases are TGTGCCAGCAGTCGGAAACAGGGGGTATATGGCTACACCTTC. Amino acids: CASSRKQGVYGYTF.

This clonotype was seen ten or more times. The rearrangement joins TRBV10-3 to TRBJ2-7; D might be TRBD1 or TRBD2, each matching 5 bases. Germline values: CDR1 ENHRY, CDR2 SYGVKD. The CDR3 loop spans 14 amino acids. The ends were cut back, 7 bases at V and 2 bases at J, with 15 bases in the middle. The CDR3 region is CAITRDQQPYEQYF. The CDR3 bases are TGTGCCATCACCCGGGACCAGCAACCCTACGAGCAGTACTTC.

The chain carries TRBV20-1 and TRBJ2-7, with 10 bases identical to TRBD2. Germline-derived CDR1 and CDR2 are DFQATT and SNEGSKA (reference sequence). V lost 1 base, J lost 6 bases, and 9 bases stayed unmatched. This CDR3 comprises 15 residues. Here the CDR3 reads CSARGLAGDNGEQYF. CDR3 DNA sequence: TGCAGTGCTAGAGGGCTAGCGGGAGATAATGGCGAGCAGTACTTC.

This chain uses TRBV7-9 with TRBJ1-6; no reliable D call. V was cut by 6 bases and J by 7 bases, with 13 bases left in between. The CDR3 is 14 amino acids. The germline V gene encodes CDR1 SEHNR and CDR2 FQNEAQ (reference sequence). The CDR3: CASREGLWNSPLHF. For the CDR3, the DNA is TGTGCCAGCAGAGAGGGATTATGGAATTCACCCCTCCACTTT.

The CDR3 here is CATSADSRAGELFF. The CDR3 DNA follows: TGTGCCACCAGTGCCGACAGTCGGGCCGGGGAGCTGTTTTTT. The chain combines TRBV24-1 with TRBJ2-2; TRBD1 might be the D (5 bases). The V end was cut by 5 bases, the J end by 6 bases, with 12 bases between. The CDR3 extends over 14 amino acids. The germline gives CDR1 KGHDR, CDR2 SFDVKD.

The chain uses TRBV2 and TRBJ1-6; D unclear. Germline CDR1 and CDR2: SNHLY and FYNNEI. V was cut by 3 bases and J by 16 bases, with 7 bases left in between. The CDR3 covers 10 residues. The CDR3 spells CASSDSQLHF. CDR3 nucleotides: TGTGCCAGCAGTGACAGCCAACTCCACTTT.

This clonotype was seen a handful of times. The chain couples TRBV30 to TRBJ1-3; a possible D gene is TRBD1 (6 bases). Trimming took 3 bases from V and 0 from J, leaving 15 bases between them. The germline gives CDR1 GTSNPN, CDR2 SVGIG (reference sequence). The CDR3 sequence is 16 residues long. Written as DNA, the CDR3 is TGTGCCTGGAGCCTAGGACAGCTGAGCTCTGGAAACACCATATATTTT. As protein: CAWSLGQLSSGNTIYF. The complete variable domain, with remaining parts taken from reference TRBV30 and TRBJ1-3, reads SQTIHQWPATLVQPVGSPLSLECTVEGTSNPNLYWYRQAAGRGLQLLFYSVGIGQISSEVPQNLSASRPQDRQFILSSKKLLLSDSGFYLCAWSLGQLSSGNTIYFGEGSWLTVV.

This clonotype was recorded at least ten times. CDR3: CASSLRQGLNYGYTF. The CDR3 coding sequence is TGTGCCAGTAGTCTGCGACAGGGACTCAACTATGGCTACACCTTC. V and J are TRBV19 and TRBJ1-2; 7 bases agree with TRBD1. Germline trimming cut 5 bases from V and 2 bases from J; bases unmatched to any gene: 8. Germline assignment: CDR1 LNHDA and CDR2 SQIVND (reference sequence). CDR3 size: 15 residues.

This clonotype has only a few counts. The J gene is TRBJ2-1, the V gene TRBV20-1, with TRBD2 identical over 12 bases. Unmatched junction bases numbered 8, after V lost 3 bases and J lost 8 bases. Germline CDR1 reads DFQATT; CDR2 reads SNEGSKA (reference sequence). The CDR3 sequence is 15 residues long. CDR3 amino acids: CSARKLAGGAYEQFF. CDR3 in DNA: TGCAGTGCTAGGAAACTAGCGGGAGGCGCTTATGAGCAGTTCTTC.

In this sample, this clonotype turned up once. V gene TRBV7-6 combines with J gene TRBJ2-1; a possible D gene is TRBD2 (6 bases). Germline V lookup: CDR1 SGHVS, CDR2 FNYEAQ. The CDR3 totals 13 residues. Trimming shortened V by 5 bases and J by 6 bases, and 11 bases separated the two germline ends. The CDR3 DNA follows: TGTGCCAGCAGCGCCGACGGGGGCAATGAGCAGTTCTTC. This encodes CASSADGGNEQFF.

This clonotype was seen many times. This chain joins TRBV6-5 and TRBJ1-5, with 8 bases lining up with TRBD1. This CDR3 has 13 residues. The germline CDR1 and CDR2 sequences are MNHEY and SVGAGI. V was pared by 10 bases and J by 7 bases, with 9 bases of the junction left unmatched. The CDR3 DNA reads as TGTGCCACCAACCAGGGGGCTGGGCAGCCCCAGCATTTT. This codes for CATNQGAGQPQHF.

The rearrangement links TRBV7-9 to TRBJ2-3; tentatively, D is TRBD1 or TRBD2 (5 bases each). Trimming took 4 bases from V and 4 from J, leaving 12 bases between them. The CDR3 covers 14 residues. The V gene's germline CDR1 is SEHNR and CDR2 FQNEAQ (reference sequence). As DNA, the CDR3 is TGTGCCAGCAGCTGGACAAAGAGGGCAGATACGCAGTATTTT. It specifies CASSWTKRADTQYF.

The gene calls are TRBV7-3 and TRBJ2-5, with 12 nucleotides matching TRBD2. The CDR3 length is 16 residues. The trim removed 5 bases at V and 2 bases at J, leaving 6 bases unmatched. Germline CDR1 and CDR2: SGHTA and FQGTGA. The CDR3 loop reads CASSTGTSGWQETQYF. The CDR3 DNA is TGTGCCAGCAGCACCGGGACTAGCGGGTGGCAAGAGACCCAGTACTTC.

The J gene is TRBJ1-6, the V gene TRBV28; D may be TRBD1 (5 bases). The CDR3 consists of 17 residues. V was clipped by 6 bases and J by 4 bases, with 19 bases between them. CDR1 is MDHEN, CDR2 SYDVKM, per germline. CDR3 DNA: TGTGCCAGCAGCCAGACTGGGGGGTTGGAATATAATTCACCCCTCCACTTT. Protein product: CASSQTGGLEYNSPLHF.

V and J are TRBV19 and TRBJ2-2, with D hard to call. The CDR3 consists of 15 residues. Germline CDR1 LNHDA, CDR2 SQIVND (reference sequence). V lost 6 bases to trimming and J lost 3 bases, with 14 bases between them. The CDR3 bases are TGTGCCAGTAGGCCCACAAGGTTGGACACCGGGGAGCTGTTTTTT. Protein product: CASRPTRLDTGELFF.

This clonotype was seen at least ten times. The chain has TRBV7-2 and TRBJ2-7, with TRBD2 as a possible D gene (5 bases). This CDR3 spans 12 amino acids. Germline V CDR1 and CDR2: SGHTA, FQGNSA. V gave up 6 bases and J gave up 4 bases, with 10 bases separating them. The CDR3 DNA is TGTGCCAGCAGTTTGAGGGCGTACGAGCAGTACTTC. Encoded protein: CASSLRAYEQYF.

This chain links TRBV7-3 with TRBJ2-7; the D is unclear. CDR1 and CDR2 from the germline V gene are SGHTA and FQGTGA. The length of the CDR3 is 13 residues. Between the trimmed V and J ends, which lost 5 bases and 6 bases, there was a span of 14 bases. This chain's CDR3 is CASSPGQRREQYF. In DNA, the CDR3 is TGTGCCAGCAGCCCAGGTCAAAGGCGCGAGCAGTACTTC.

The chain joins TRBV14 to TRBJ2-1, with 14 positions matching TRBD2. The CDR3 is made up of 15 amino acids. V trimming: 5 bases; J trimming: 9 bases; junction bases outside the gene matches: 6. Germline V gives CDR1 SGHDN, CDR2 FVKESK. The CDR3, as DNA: TGTGCCAGCAGCTACGGGACTAGCGGGAGAATTGAGCAGTTCTTC. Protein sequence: CASSYGTSGRIEQFF.

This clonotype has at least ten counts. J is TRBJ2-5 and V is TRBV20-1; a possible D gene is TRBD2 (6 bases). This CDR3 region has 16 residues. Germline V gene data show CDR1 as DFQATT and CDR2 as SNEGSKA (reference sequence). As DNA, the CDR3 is TGCAGAGGCGGGACTCCCCAAGCCTGGCTCCAAGAGACCCAGTACTTC. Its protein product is CRGGTPQAWLQETQYF.

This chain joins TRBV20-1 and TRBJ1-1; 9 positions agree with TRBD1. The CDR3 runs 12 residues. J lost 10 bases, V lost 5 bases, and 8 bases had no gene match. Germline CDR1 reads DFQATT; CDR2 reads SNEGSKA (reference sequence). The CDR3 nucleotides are TGCAGTGCTCAGGGACAGGGTAGTGGAGCTTTCTTT. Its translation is CSAQGQGSGAFF.

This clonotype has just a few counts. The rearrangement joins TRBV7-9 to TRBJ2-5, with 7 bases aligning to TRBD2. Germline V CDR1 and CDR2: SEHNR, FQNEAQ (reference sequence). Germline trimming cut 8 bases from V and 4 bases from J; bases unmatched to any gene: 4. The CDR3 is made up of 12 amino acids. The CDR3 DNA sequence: TGTGCCAGCTCCGGCGGGAGAGAGACCCAGTACTTC. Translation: CASSGGRETQYF.